This TCR beta chain was identified in a study of blood T cells in healthy people across ages. A few counts support this clonotype. Investigators took 8.5 to 10 milliliters of peripheral blood from every donor. A sample-barcoded 5' primer and a J-beta primer mix were used in a second PCR of roughly 7 to 11 cycles. TCRdb fed the 5' RACE reads into MiXCR, producing one record per CDR3 protein. The sample contains 750,000 to 950,000 distinct CDR3 sequences, roughly 29% of which appear only once. The V gene's germline CDR1 is SGHRS and CDR2 YFSETQ. The V end lost 6 bases, the J end lost 3 bases, and 12 bases lay between the germline ends. This CDR3 has 13 amino acids. The data also belong to a second study, concerning T cells of mothers and their children.

The V call is TRBV5-1, the J call TRBJ1-2; tentatively, D is TRBD1 (6 bases). Specimen: blood. The sequence was obtained from a woman aged 40-49 years in good health. This chain's CDR3 is CASKNNRDYGYTF. CDR3 bases: TGCGCCAGCAAAAATAACAGGGACTATGGCTACACCTTC. The full variable domain, with the rest looked up from reference TRBV5-1 and TRBJ1-2, is KAGVTQTPRYLIKTRGQQVTLSCSPISGHRSVSWYQQTPGQGLQFLFEYFSETQRNKGNFPGRFSGRQFSNSRSEMNVSTLELGDSALYLCASKNNRDYGYTFGSGTRLTVV.